This TCR beta chain stems from a study of beta chain features in type 1 diabetes. All of the isolated RNA was reverse transcribed, so expressed TCRB transcripts were sequenced. Measured with immunoSEQ multiplex PCR; TCRdb has only the in-frame clones, and not every one. Seen here are under 300,000 clones, about 30% observed once, and the top ten hold about 3.9%. The CDR3 has 15 residues. The trim removed 5 bases at V and 1 base at J, leaving 9 bases unmatched. Looked up from germline, CDR1 is SQVTM and CDR2 is ANQGSEA. This clone was seen more than once but under ten times. The rearrangement uses TRBV29-1 and TRBJ2-7; TRBD2 matches at 9 bases. The receptor's source is a man aged 30 to 39 in good health. Sequenced material: central memory CD4+ T cells from blood. CDR3 nucleotide sequence: TGCAGCGTTTCGGGGCGGGAGGGCCGATCCTACGAGCAGTACTTC. Its protein product is CSVSGREGRSYEQYF.